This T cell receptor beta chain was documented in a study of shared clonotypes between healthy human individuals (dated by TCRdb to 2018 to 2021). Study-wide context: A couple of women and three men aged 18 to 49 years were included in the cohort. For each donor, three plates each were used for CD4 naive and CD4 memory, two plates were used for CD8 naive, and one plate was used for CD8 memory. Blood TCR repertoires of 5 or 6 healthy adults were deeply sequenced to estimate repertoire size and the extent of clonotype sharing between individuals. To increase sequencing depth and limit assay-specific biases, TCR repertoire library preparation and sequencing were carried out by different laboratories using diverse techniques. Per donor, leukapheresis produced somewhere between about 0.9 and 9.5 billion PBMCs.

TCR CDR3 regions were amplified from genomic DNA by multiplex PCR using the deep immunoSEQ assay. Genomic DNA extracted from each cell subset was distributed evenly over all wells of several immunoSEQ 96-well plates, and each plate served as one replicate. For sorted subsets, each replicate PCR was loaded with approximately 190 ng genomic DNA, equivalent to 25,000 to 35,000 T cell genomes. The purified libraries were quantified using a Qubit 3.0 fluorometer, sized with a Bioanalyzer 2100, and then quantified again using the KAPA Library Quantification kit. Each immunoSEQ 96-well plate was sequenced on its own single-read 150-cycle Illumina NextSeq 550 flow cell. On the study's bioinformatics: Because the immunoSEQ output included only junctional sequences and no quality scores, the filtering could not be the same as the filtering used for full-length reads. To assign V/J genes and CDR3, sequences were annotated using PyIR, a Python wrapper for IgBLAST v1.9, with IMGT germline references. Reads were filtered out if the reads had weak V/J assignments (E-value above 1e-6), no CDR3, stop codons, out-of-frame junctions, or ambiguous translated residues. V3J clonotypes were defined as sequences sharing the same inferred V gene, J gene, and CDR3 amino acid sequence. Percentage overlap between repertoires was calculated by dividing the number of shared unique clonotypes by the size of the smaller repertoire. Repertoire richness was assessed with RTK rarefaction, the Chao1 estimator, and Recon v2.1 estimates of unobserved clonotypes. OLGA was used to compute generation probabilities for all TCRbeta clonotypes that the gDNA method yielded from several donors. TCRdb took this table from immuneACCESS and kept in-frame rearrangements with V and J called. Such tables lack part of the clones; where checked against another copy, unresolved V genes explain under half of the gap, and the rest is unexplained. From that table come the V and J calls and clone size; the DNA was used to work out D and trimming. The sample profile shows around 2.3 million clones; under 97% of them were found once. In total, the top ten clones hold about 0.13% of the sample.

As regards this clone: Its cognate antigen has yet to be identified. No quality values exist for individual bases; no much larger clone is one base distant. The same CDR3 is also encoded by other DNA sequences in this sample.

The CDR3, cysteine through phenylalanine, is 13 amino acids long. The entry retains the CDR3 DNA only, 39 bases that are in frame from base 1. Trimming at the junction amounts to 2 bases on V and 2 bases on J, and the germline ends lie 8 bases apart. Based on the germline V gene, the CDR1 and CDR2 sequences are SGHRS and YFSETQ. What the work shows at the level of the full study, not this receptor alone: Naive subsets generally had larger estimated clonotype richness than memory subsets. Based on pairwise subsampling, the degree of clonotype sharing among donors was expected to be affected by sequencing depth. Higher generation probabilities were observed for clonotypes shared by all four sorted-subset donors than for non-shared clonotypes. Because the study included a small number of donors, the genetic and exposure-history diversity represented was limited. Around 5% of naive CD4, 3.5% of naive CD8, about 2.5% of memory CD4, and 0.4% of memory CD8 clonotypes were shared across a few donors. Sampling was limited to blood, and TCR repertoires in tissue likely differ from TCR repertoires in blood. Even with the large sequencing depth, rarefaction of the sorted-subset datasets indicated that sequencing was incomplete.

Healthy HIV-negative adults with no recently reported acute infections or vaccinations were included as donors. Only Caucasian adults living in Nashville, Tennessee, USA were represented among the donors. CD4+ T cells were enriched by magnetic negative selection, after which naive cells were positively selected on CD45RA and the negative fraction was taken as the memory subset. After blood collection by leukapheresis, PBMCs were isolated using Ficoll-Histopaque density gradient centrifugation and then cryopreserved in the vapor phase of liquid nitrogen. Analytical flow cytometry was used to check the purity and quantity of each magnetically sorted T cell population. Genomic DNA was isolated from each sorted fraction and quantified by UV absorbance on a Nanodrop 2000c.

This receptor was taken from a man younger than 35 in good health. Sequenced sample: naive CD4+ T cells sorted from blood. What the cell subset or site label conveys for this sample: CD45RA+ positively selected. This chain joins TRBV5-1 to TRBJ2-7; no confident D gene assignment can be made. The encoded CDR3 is CASSFGLAYEQYF. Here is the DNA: TGCGCCAGCAGCTTCGGGCTGGCCTACGAGCAGTACTTC.